This T cell receptor beta chain came from a study of T cells after yellow fever vaccination. Germline V CDR1 and CDR2: SGHTA, FQGNSA. The CDR3 consists of 14 residues. V was pared by 1 base and J by 8 bases, with 11 bases between. Points on this clonotype: Its antigen is as yet unknown.

The study, taken as a whole, reports: Re-detected after boosting: most primary clones, about 95% of CD4 and 80% to 90% of CD8. A weaker secondary response peaked on day 5, the primary on day 15.

Universal primer sites and UMIs were introduced during 5'RACE template-switching synthesis of TCR cDNA. Each CDR3 protein is one row after TCRdb ran MiXCR on the 5' RACE reads. Of roughly 250,000 distinct CDR3 sequences listed, over 10% are singletons. The starting material was CD4+ T cells sorted from PBMCs, obtained 45 days after the yellow fever booster vaccination. The chain has TRBV7-2 and TRBJ1-4; the D is unclear. The TCR was taken from a man aged 25-45 years who received the YFV17D yellow fever vaccine. CDR3 DNA sequence: TGTGCCAGCAGCTTAGGGCGGGAGAGGGAAAAACTGTTTTTT. Protein sequence: CASSLGREREKLFF.